This T cell receptor beta chain came from a study of vaccination and CD4 T cells after COVID-19. The study sequenced cultured CD4+ T cell DNA using the Oncomine TCR Beta short-read assay. DNA came from CD4+ T cells after culture. TCRdb itself ran the PCR reads through MiXCR, one entry per CDR3 protein. There are about 9,600 distinct CDR3 sequences in the sample; 36% occur only once, and approximately 20% lies in the top ten. Treatment given: roughly 10-day PBMC culture with coronavirus spike peptide pools or control peptides (ViraFEST assay). Samples of CD4+ T cells were obtained from the unexposed donor before the COVID-19 pandemic (2011-2018). Deletions cut 1 base from V and 8 bases from J, with 12 bases between. The CDR3 extends over 14 amino acids. The V gene's germline CDR1 is LGHNA and CDR2 YSLEER. In the case of this clonotype: Its antigen remains unidentified.

The sample consisted of CD4+ T cells from blood, cultured in vitro. The rearrangement uses TRBV4-3 and TRBJ2-4; D possibly corresponds to TRBD2 (6 bases). This TCR was sampled from a human donor in good health. The CDR3 here is CASSQVHQRDIQYF. DNA for the CDR3: TGCGCCAGCAGCCAAGTACACCAGCGGGACATTCAGTACTTC.